What follows is one T cell receptor (beta chain) and its context. Its antigen is not yet known. Qualities for individual bases were not recorded, and no much larger clone is one base off. Library prep was done by RACE. The run used a NextSeq 500. During library preparation, unique molecular identifiers were attached to individual cDNA molecules so that TCRs could be counted quantitatively and reproducibly. For every blood RNA sample, sequencing covered both the TCR alpha and TCR beta chains. In the original analysis: Samples had a median of roughly 87,000 TCRs, with a range from roughly 23,224 to 750,000. The Decombinator software suite was used to annotate the V, J and CDR3 of the TCR reads. Every sample was subsampled to the same number of TCRs (28,000) for the PS versus PT1 abundance plots. Expanded TCRs were defined as absent before sensitization and observed at least eight times at the 2-week time point. TCRdb reanalyzed the raw reads on its own, using fastp at Q25 for trimming and MiXCR for clone calling, and kept in-frame beta chains. Rows are unified per CDR3 protein, each entry keeping the most common DNA and genes. Clone size and V and J calls follow TCRdb, not the original study. This sample is represented by approximately 350,000 distinct CDR3 sequences; roughly 6.9% of them were singletons. The biggest ten clones account for roughly 8% of the sample.

These data originate in a study of human T cells and chemical hapten exposure (dated by TCRdb to the early 2020s). With regard to the full study: For sensitization, 2% DPC in acetone was applied to an approximately 2 cm by approximately 2 cm area of upper inner arm skin. Patients additionally received weekly therapeutic DPC doses to the scalp throughout the approximately 25-week study period. Patch testing was performed on the upper back with Finn chambers containing 0.01% DPC, and the patch tests were scored after 6 days according to International Contact Dermatitis Research Group standards. The patient cohort, mostly female, included alopecia areata with under or over 50% scalp involvement, alopecia totalis and alopecia universalis. Libraries were combined into a pool for sequencing, and differences in TCR yield between samples came mainly from small differences in library volumes within the pool. The study tracked peripheral blood TCR repertoire changes in vivo during primary and secondary sensitization to the hapten diphenylcyclopropenone (DPC) in alopecia patients. Patient blood was sampled pre-sensitization (week 0) and at 2, 6 and about 24 weeks after DPC sensitization. Roughly 30 alopecia patients provided blood for TCR sequencing at one to four time points (pre-sensitization, 2, 6 and 24 weeks).

The time point label here, explained by the study, means: patch test 1, 2 weeks after DPC sensitization. Taken with the paper, the label for treatment or condition translates to: therapeutic diphenylcyclopropenone sensitization with weekly scalp DPC. At each patch-test visit, blood was drawn before the patch test was applied. Eligible patients were aged 18 to 70, diagnosed with alopecia, deemed suitable for DPC therapy, and excluded if pregnant. Total RNA was isolated from unfractionated whole blood collected in Tempus Blood RNA tubes. V is pruned by 4 bases and J by 5 bases, leaving 6 bases of the junction without a gene match. The germline V gene encodes CDR1 MDHEN and CDR2 SYDVKM. Counted from cysteine to phenylalanine, this CDR3 has 14 amino acids. Solely the CDR3 DNA is kept, with 42 bases framed from the first base. What the work shows at the level of the full study, not this receptor alone: Patch test score correlated positively with the number of PT1 expanded TCRs, reaching significance at thresholds 8, 16 and 32 but not at 4. After repeated subsampling, changes were observed in the strength of the expansion versus patch-test correlation and in the threshold at which the correlation became significant. Because every patient had alopecia, a presumed autoimmune disease, the patients' immune response might differ from that of healthy individuals. Expanded TCRs formed significantly more large CDR3 similarity clusters than pre-sensitization or healthy control sets, consistent with antigen-driven responses. No change with DPC sensitization was found in the number of TCRs above 1 in 1000 frequency, and no evidence of global repertoire structure alterations was found.

Recombination connected TRBV28 to TRBJ2-7, with TRBD1 identical over 9 junction bases. This TCR came from a woman aged 18-29 years with alopecia areata. Some clones in this sample may be carry-over from other donors' samples. Sequences were derived from whole blood, sampled in connection with sensitization to the hapten diphenylcyclopropenone (DPC). Here the CDR3 is given as CASSSPGQGDEQYF. The DNA is TGTGCCAGCAGTTCCCCGGGACAGGGAGACGAGCAGTACTTC.